The 24 T cell receptor beta chains in this list originate from one sample, sequenced in a study of shared clonotypes between healthy human individuals. Libraries were prepared by immunoSEQ multiplex PCR; TCRdb keeps only in-frame clonotypes and omits some of them. The table has 1,400,000 or so clones, around 98.5% seen once. The sample was naive CD4+ T cells sorted from blood. Subset described: CD45RA+ positively selected. These receptors were collected from a man aged 25-40 years in good health.

The rearrangement joins TRBV5-4 to TRBJ1-5, with 7 bases that match TRBD1. V trimming: 2 bases; J trimming: 3 bases; junction bases outside the gene matches: 5. The V gene's germline CDR1 is SGHNT and CDR2 YYREEE (reference sequence). This CDR3 has 15 amino acids. CDR3 amino acids: CASSLAGGNNQPQHF. CDR3 bases: TGTGCCAGCAGCTTAGCAGGGGGTAACAATCAGCCCCAGCATTTT.

This chain uses TRBV27 with TRBJ2-7, with a possible D match to TRBD1 (6 bases). Germline CDR1 and CDR2: MNHEY and SMNVEV (reference sequence). The V end lost 6 bases, the J end lost 0 bases, and 12 bases lay between the germline ends. This CDR3 is 14 amino acids long. CDR3 nucleotides: TGTGCCAGCAGAAAGGGACACAACTCCTACGAGCAGTACTTC. This gives the protein CASRKGHNSYEQYF.

In regard to this clone: The same CDR3 is also encoded by other DNA sequences in this sample. This sequence joins TRBV27 and TRBJ2-7; D is ambiguous. The CDR3 is 11 amino acids. From germline, CDR1 is MNHEY and CDR2 SMNVEV (reference sequence). Trimming cost V 4 bases and J 2 bases, with 3 bases left between them. CDR3 sequence reads: CASSSPYEQYF. The CDR3 nucleotides are TGTGCCAGCAGTTCCCCCTACGAGCAGTACTTC.

V usage is TRBV18 and J usage is TRBJ2-7; no definite D call. The germline gives CDR1 KGHSH, CDR2 LQKENI. CDR3 length: 14 residues. Deletions cut 8 bases from V and 1 base from J, with 15 bases between. The CDR3 loop reads CASTATLPSYEQYF. In DNA form, the CDR3 reads TGTGCCAGCACAGCGACATTACCTTCCTACGAGCAGTACTTC.

The chain joins TRBV28 to TRBJ2-7; possibly TRBD1 for D (5 bases). Trimming pared 11 bases from V and 3 bases from J, leaving 11 bases between. In germline, CDR1 is MDHEN, CDR2 SYDVKM. The CDR3 spans 11 residues. The CDR3 DNA is TGTGCCGACAGTAGGGACTACGAGCAGTACTTC. It encodes CADSRDYEQYF.

This chain connects TRBV7-2 to TRBJ2-7; D might be TRBD2 (5 bases). Germline loops: CDR1 SGHTA, CDR2 FQGNSA. Trimming shortened V by 2 bases and J by 3 bases, and 8 bases separated the two germline ends. This CDR3 is built from 13 residues. The CDR3 loop reads CASSLFGDYEQYF. The CDR3 nucleotides read TGTGCCAGCAGCTTATTCGGGGACTACGAGCAGTACTTC.

This chain uses TRBV4-1 with TRBJ2-7, with 7 bases identical to TRBD2. J was trimmed by 4 bases and V by 3 bases; bases with no gene match: 6. Germline assignment: CDR1 MGHRA and CDR2 YSYEKL. This CDR3 is built from 14 residues. CDR3 amino acids: CASSQPGLPYEQYF. CDR3 DNA sequence: TGCGCCAGCAGCCAGCCGGGACTACCTTACGAGCAGTACTTC.

The chain recombines TRBV10-2 with TRBJ2-7, with 12 positions matching TRBD1. The CDR3 is 12 residues long. Losses at the gene ends were 7 bases for V and 11 bases for J; bases not matched to a gene: 6. Germline CDR1 WSHSY, CDR2 SAAADI. The CDR3 DNA follows: TGCGCCAGCATGCCGGGACAGGGGGCAGAGTACTTC. It codes for CASMPGQGAEYF.

The chain has TRBV18 and TRBJ2-7, with 10 nucleotides matching TRBD2. The CDR3 length is 15 residues. Trimming cost V 2 bases and J 2 bases; bases outside gene matches: 3. The germline V gene encodes CDR1 KGHSH and CDR2 LQKENI. The CDR3 spells CASSPGTSETYEQYF. Here the CDR3 DNA reads TGTGCCAGCTCACCAGGGACTAGCGAAACCTACGAGCAGTACTTC.

The J gene is TRBJ2-2, the V gene TRBV2, with TRBD2 matching over 7 bases. With V trimmed by 9 bases and J by 3 bases, 7 bases remained unmatched. The CDR3 consists of 14 residues. The germline V gene encodes CDR1 SNHLY and CDR2 FYNNEI. CDR3 sequence: CASSRERYTGELFF. The CDR3 DNA reads as TGTGCCAGTTCGCGGGAGCGATACACCGGGGAGCTGTTTTTT.

This clone appeared a single time. This chain connects TRBV7-9 to TRBJ2-6; 9 nucleotides match TRBD1. Trimming removed 5 bases from V and 0 bases from J; junction bases left unmatched: 5. CDR3 size: 17 residues. CDR1 and CDR2 (germline): SEHNR, FQNEAQ (reference sequence). In DNA form, the CDR3 reads TGTGCCAGCAGCGATCGGACAGGGGTCTCTGGGGCCAACGTCCTGACTTTC. Amino acids: CASSDRTGVSGANVLTF.

This chain uses TRBV5-4 with TRBJ2-7; 7 bases map to TRBD2. Germline V gene lookup returns CDR1 SGHNT and CDR2 YYREEE (reference sequence). This CDR3 has 13 amino acids. The J segment lost 0 bases and the V segment lost 7 bases, leaving 4 bases of the junction unmatched. For the CDR3, the DNA is TGTGCCAGCCGGGGGGACCTCTCCTACGAGCAGTACTTC. It codes for CASRGDLSYEQYF.

CDR3 bases: TGTGCCAGCAGTAACACTAATGCCCCTATTATTTTTGAGCAGTTCTTC. Translation gives CASSNTNAPIIFEQFF. The chain joins TRBV2 to TRBJ2-1; D uncertain. Germline V gene data show CDR1 as SNHLY and CDR2 as FYNNEI. The V and J ends lost 5 bases and 9 bases respectively, with 23 bases between them. The CDR3 has 16 residues.

The DNA of the CDR3 is TGTGCCAGCAGTTTATCCAGGGTCGGCAAAGAGACCCAGTACTTC. Translated, it gives CASSLSRVGKETQYF. This sequence joins TRBV27 and TRBJ2-5, with TRBD1 as a possible D gene (5 bases). The CDR3 totals 15 residues. V was cut by 0 bases and J by 3 bases, with 11 bases left in between. Germline V gene sequence: CDR1 MNHEY, CDR2 SMNVEV (reference sequence).

This chain joins TRBV5-1 and TRBJ2-6; D possibly corresponds to TRBD1 (6 bases). Trimming removed 3 bases from V and 0 bases from J, with 13 bases in between. This CDR3 contains 17 residues. Per the germline V gene, CDR1 is SGHRS and CDR2 is YFSETQ. CDR3 residues: CASSSLGGFSGANVLTF. The CDR3 region has the DNA TGCGCCAGCAGCTCCCTTGGGGGCTTCTCTGGGGCCAACGTCCTGACTTTC.

The chain links TRBV28 to TRBJ2-1; D possibly uses TRBD1 or TRBD2 (5 bases each). V lost 7 bases and J 6 bases, leaving 22 bases between the germline ends. CDR1 and CDR2 (germline): MDHEN, SYDVKM. The CDR3 consists of 16 residues. The CDR3 spells CASTQKGRLLGNEQFF. In DNA, the CDR3 is TGTGCCAGCACTCAAAAGGGGAGACTCCTCGGCAATGAGCAGTTCTTC.

V usage is TRBV27 and J usage is TRBJ1-2; D gene uncertain. V gave up 4 bases and J gave up 4 bases, with 13 bases separating them. The CDR3 covers 14 residues. The V gene's germline CDR1 is MNHEY and CDR2 SMNVEV (reference sequence). The CDR3 bases are TGTGCCAGCAGTTCACTCCCAGAAGCCTATGGCTACACCTTC. It codes for CASSSLPEAYGYTF.

The chain employs TRBV7-9 and TRBJ1-1; D is ambiguous. Germline V CDR1 and CDR2: SEHNR, FQNEAQ (reference sequence). V lost 4 bases and J lost 2, with 11 bases in between. This CDR3 contains 14 residues. The CDR3 DNA reads TGTGCCAGCAGCTCCGGACCTACCAACACTGAAGCTTTCTTT. As protein: CASSSGPTNTEAFF.

This clone has just one count. V gene TRBV7-8 combines with J gene TRBJ2-7; D possibly uses TRBD1 or TRBD2 (5 bases each). This CDR3 is built from 14 residues. Trimming took off 1 base at V and 3 bases at J, with 10 bases between the two ends. The germline V gene has CDR1 SGHVS and CDR2 FQNEAQ. CDR3 amino acids: CASSLGDAGYEQYF. CDR3 nucleotide sequence: TGTGCCAGCAGCTTAGGGGACGCAGGCTACGAGCAGTACTTC.

The V gene is TRBV7-9, the J gene TRBJ2-1; no clear D gene. Germline V lookup: CDR1 SEHNR, CDR2 FQNEAQ (reference sequence). V was cut by 0 bases and J by 5 bases, with 14 bases left in between. CDR3 length equals 16 residues. Written as DNA, the CDR3 is TGTGCCAGCAGCTTAGCGCTGGCAGCCAAGGACAATGAGCAGTTCTTC. It is translated as CASSLALAAKDNEQFF.

The J gene is TRBJ1-4, the V gene TRBV2; no clear D. Germline assignment: CDR1 SNHLY and CDR2 FYNNEI. There are 12 residues in the CDR3. The V and J ends lost 6 bases and 8 bases respectively, with 10 bases between them. In nucleotides, the CDR3 is TGTGCCAGCAGCCCGGACGACGAAAAACTGTTTTTT. The encoded protein is CASSPDDEKLFF.

A note on this clone: Other nucleotide sequences in the sample specify the same CDR3. The V and J genes are TRBV5-1 and TRBJ2-3; TRBD1 might be the D (5 bases). Germline V gene sequence: CDR1 SGHRS, CDR2 YFSETQ. The CDR3 extends over 15 amino acids. V gave up 4 bases and J gave up 0 bases, with 12 bases separating them. The DNA for the CDR3 is TGCGCCAGCAGCCCAGGGTCGAAAAGCACAGATACGCAGTATTTT. This gives the protein CASSPGSKSTDTQYF.

This chain joins TRBV5-6 and TRBJ2-3; maybe TRBD1 (6 bases). The CDR3 runs to 18 residues. V lost 4 bases to trimming and J lost 1 base, with 22 bases between them. CDR1 is SGHDT, CDR2 YYEEEE, per germline. The CDR3 DNA reads as TGTGCCAGCAGCAACCGTCGTATTGGGTGGACAGGCACAGATACGCAGTATTTT. It translates to CASSNRRIGWTGTDTQYF.

V gene TRBV6-5 combines with J gene TRBJ2-7; 9 positions match TRBD2. Germline lookup yields CDR1 MNHEY and CDR2 SVGAGI. The CDR3 is 13 amino acids. V lost 2 bases, J lost 5 bases, and 1 base stayed unmatched. The CDR3 nucleotides are TGTGCCAGCAGTTACGCGGGAGGGAACGAGCAGTACTTC. Translating it yields CASSYAGGNEQYF.